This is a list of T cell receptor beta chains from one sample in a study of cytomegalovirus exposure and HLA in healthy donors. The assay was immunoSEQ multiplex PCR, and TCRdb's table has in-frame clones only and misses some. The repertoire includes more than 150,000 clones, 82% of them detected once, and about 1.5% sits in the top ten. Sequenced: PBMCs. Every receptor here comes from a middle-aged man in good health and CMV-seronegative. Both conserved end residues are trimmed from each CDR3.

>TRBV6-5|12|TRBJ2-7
ASSPRVYSYEQY
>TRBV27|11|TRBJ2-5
ASSRAHQETQY
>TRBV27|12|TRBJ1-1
ASSFYGYYAEAF
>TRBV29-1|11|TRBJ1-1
SAEDRGPTEAF
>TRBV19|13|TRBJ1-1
ASSDQTGSGTEAF
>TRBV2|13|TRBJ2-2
ATARRTGGGGELF
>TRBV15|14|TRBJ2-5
ATSRGTGDPQETQY
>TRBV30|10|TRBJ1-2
AWSTGQYGYT
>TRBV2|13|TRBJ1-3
ASGSGGLSGNTIY
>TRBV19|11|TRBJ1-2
ASSWAANYGYT
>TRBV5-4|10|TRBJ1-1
ASGRADTEAF